This T cell receptor (beta chain) was sequenced during a study of T cell responses to AZD1222 COVID-19 vaccine. The V gene's germline CDR1 is MGHRA and CDR2 YSYEKL. The V and J ends lost 3 bases and 5 bases, in that order; junction bases with no gene match: 3. The CDR3 runs 13 residues. Generated by immunoSEQ multiplex PCR, the TCRdb table keeps only in-frame clones and is missing some. The table has fewer than 150,000 clones, about 90% seen once. The specimen comprised peripheral blood, sampled on day 0 of AZD1222 vaccination. The chain has TRBV4-1 and TRBJ1-1; 7 positions agree with TRBD1. The receptor comes from an adult in good health. The CDR3 here is CASSQTGLTEAFF. The CDR3 DNA reads as TGCGCCAGCAGCCAGACAGGGTTGACTGAAGCTTTCTTT.